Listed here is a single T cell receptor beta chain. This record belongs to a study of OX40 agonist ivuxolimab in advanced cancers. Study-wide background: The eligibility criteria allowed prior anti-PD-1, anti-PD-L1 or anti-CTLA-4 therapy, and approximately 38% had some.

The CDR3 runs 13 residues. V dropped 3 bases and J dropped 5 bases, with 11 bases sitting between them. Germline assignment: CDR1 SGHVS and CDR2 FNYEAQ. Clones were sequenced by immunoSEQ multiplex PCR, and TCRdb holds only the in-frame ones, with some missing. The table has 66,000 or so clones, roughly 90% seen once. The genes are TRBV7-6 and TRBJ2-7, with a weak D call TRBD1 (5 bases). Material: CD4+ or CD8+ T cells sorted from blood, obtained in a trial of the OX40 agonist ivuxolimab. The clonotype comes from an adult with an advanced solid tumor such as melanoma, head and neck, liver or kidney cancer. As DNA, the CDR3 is TGTGCCAGCAGCTTCACACAGGCAAACGAGCAGTACTTC. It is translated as CASSFTQANEQYF.